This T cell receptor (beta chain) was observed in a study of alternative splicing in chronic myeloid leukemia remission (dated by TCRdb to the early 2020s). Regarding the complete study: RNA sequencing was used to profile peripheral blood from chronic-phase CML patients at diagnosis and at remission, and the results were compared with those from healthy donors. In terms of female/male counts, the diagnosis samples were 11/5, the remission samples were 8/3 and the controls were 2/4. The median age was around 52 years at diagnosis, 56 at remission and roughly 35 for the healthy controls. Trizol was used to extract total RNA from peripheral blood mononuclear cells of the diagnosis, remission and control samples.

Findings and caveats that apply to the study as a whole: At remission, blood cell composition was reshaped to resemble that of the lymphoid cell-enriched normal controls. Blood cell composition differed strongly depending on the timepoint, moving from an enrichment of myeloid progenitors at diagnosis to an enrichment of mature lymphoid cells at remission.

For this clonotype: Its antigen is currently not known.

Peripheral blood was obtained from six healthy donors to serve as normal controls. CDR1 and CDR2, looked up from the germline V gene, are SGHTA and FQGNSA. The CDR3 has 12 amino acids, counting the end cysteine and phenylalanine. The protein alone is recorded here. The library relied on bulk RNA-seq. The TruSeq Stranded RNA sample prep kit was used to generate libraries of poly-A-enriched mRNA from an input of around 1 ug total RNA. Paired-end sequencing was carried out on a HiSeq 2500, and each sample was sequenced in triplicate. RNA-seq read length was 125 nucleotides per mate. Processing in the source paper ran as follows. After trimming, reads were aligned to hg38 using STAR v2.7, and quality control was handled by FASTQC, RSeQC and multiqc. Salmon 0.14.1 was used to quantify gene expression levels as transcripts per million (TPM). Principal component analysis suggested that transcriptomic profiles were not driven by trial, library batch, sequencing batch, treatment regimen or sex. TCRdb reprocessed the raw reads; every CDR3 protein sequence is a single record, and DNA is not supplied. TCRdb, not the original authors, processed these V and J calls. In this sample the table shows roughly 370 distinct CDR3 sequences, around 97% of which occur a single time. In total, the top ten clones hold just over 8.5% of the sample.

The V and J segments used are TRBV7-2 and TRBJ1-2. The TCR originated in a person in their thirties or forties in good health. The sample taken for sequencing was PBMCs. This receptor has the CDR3 CASSFGGSVYTF.